One sample yielded the 11 T cell receptor beta chains listed below, sequenced in a study of blood T cell repertoires in COVID-19. Measured with immunoSEQ multiplex PCR; TCRdb has only the in-frame clones, and not every one. The sample includes around 77,000 clones, around 93% of them seen just once. The specimen sequenced was peripheral blood. Source of these receptors: an older woman with active COVID-19.

The chain combines TRBV5-6 with TRBJ2-7; 7 positions agree with TRBD1. Germline values: CDR1 SGHDT, CDR2 YYEEEE. After removal of 7 bases from V and 4 bases from J, the junction contained 11 bases not matched to a gene. This CDR3 has 14 residues. The CDR3 reads CASHRGVSVYEQYF. The CDR3 DNA reads TGTGCCAGCCACAGGGGTGTATCCGTTTACGAGCAGTACTTC.

The chain recombines TRBV19 with TRBJ1-5; 7 bases line up with TRBD1. The length of the CDR3 is 16 residues. The V segment lost 8 bases and the J segment 5 bases; nucleotides outside the gene matches: 15. Germline CDR1 and CDR2: LNHDA and SQIVND (reference sequence). CDR3 sequence reads: CASSQFSRQGHQPQHF. CDR3 in DNA: TGTGCCAGTTCCCAATTTTCTCGACAGGGTCATCAGCCCCAGCATTTT.

The chain couples TRBV5-6 to TRBJ2-1; 8 bases align to TRBD1. There are 15 residues in the CDR3. Germline V CDR1 and CDR2: SGHDT, YYEEEE. The junction had 7 bases not matched to a gene; V was cut back by 0 bases and J by 8 bases. CDR3: CASSLAGRGRHEQFF. The CDR3 region has the DNA TGTGCCAGCAGCTTGGCCGGCAGGGGGCGGCATGAGCAGTTCTTC.

J is TRBJ2-5 and V is TRBV5-1; 11 bases are a match to TRBD2. The ends lost 4 bases at V and 2 bases at J; junction bases unmatched: 1. CDR3 length: 14 amino acids. Germline V lookup: CDR1 SGHRS, CDR2 YFSETQ. The CDR3 bases are TGCGCCAGCAGCCGGACTAGCGGGCAAGAGACCCAGTACTTC. Translating gives CASSRTSGQETQYF.

The V and J genes are TRBV4-1 and TRBJ2-1, with D tentatively TRBD1 (6 bases). The V end was cut by 1 base, the J end by 6 bases, with 19 bases between. Germline loops: CDR1 MGHRA, CDR2 YSYEKL. The CDR3 length is 17 residues. The CDR3 DNA follows: TGCGCCAGCAGCCAAGTTTATGGGCAGGGGCTCGGCAATGAGCAGTTCTTC. This gives the protein CASSQVYGQGLGNEQFF.

The chain links TRBV7-2 to TRBJ2-5; 9 nucleotides match TRBD1. Trimming removed 5 bases from V and 3 bases from J; junction bases left unmatched: 10. The CDR3 is 16 amino acids. CDR1 SGHTA and CDR2 FQGNSA come from the germline V gene. The CDR3 coding sequence is TGTGCCAGCAGCCCCACCGGGACAGGGTTAAAAGAGACCCAGTACTTC. Translation gives CASSPTGTGLKETQYF. Complete variable domain (other parts from reference TRBV7-2 and TRBJ2-5): GAGVSQSPSNKVTEKGKDVELRCDPISGHTALYWYRQSLGQGLEFLIYFQGNSAPDKSGLPSDRFSAERTGGSVSTLTIQRTQQEDSAVYLCASSPTGTGLKETQYFGPGTRLLVL.

This clone was seen once. V gene TRBV29-1 combines with J gene TRBJ2-7; TRBD1 might be the D (6 bases). This CDR3 comprises 11 residues. V shed 7 bases and J shed 3 bases, with 10 bases lying between them. CDR1 SQVTM and CDR2 ANQGSEA come from the germline V gene. This chain's CDR3 is CSGLQGYEQYF. For the CDR3, the DNA is TGCAGCGGCTTACAGGGCTACGAGCAGTACTTC.

The rearrangement uses TRBV29-1 and TRBJ2-7; 12 bases agree with TRBD2. Germline trimming cut 4 bases from V and 4 bases from J; bases unmatched to any gene: 2. The CDR3 runs to 13 residues. CDR1 SQVTM and CDR2 ANQGSEA come from the germline V gene. Written as DNA, the CDR3 is TGCAGCGTTGGACTAGCGGGAGTGTACGAGCAGTACTTC. Protein product: CSVGLAGVYEQYF.

The CDR3 region is CASSDNGGADIQYF. CDR3 nucleotide sequence: TGCGCCAGCAGTGATAATGGTGGGGCGGACATTCAGTACTTC. The V and J genes are TRBV10-1 and TRBJ2-4, with D tentatively TRBD1 (5 bases). There are 14 residues in the CDR3. The V gene's germline CDR1 is WNHNN and CDR2 SYGVQD (reference sequence). Between the trimmed V and J ends, which lost 3 bases and 8 bases, there was a span of 14 bases.

The chain uses TRBV3-1 (or the pseudogene TRBV3-2) and TRBJ2-3, with TRBD2 matching 8 bases. Unmatched junction bases numbered 14, after V lost 2 bases and J lost 10 bases. The germline CDR1 and CDR2 sequences are LGHDT and YNNKEL (reference sequence). The CDR3 spans 16 residues. This CDR3 reads CASSQPAGTRHEAQYF. As DNA, the CDR3 is TGTGCCAGCAGCCAACCAGCCGGGACTAGACATGAAGCGCAGTATTTT.

This clone was observed a single time. The chain carries TRBV6-5 and TRBJ2-2, with 7 positions matching TRBD1. The germline V gene encodes CDR1 MNHEY and CDR2 SVGAGI. The CDR3 has 14 amino acids. Trimming removed 6 bases from V and 5 bases from J; junction bases left unmatched: 6. The CDR3 sequence is CASRRDSFTGELFF. The CDR3 region has the DNA TGTGCCAGCAGACGGGACAGCTTTACCGGGGAGCTGTTTTTT.